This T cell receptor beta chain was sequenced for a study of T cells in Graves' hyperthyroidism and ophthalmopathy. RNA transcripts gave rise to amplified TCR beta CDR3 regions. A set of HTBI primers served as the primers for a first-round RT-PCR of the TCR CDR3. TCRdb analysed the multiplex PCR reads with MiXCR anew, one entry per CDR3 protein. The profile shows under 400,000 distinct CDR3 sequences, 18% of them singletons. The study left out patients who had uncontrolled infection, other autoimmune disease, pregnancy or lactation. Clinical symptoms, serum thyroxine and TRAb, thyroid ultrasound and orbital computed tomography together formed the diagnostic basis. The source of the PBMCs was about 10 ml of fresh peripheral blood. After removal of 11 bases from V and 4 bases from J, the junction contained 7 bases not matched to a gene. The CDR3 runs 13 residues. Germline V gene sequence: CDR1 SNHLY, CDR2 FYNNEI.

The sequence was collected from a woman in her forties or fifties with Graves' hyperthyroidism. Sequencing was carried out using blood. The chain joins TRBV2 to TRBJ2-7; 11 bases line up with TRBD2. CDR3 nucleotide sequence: TGTGCCTGGCAGACTAGCGGGATTTACGAGCAGTACTTC. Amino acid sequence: CAWQTSGIYEQYF.